The next 22 T cell receptor beta chains were all read from a single sample in a study of T-cell memory formation after mild COVID-19. TCRdb called the 5' RACE reads again in MiXCR, with one record for every CDR3 protein. The sample includes about 340,000 distinct CDR3 sequences, roughly 13% of them seen just once. The source material was PBMCs or a T cell subset sorted from them (not recorded which). These receptors originate from a man aged 18 to 30 who had mild COVID-19 (a few samples of this study predate the infection). Cell type and time point are not known.

J is TRBJ2-1 and V is TRBV5-1; D remains unclear. Trimming pared 1 base from V and 7 bases from J, leaving 12 bases between. Germline CDR1 reads SGHRS; CDR2 reads YFSETQ. The CDR3 spans 14 residues. The CDR3 is CASSLSLTWNEQFF. The CDR3 DNA reads as TGCGCCAGCAGCTTGTCCCTAACTTGGAATGAGCAGTTCTTC.

In its sample, this clonotype was seen many times. The CDR3 protein is CASSSIIMNTEAFF. DNA of the CDR3: TGTGCCAGCAGCTCAATTATCATGAACACTGAAGCTTTCTTT. The rearrangement uses TRBV5-5 and TRBJ1-1, with no clear D. The CDR3 spans 14 residues. Trimming removed 3 bases from V and 0 bases from J, with 9 bases in between. The germline gives CDR1 SGHKS, CDR2 YYEKEE (reference sequence).

This clonotype has a handful of counts. The chain couples TRBV7-2 to TRBJ2-2; TRBD2 matches 12 bases. Germline loops: CDR1 SGHTA, CDR2 FQGNSA. CDR3 length: 17 amino acids. V shed 3 bases and J 1 base; nucleotides not matched to a gene: 3. CDR3 residues: CASSFRGLAGNTGELFF. CDR3 bases: TGTGCCAGCAGCTTCAGGGGACTAGCGGGGAACACCGGGGAGCTGTTTTTT.

This clonotype was observed a few times. V is TRBV12-5 and J is TRBJ1-5; 8 positions match TRBD1. The V segment lost 2 bases and the J segment 3 bases; nucleotides outside the gene matches: 12. Germline-derived CDR1 and CDR2 are LGHNT and FRNRAP. The CDR3 length is 18 residues. In DNA form, the CDR3 reads TGTGCTAGTGGTTTGCCGCGGACAGGGAAGGAGTCCAATCAGCCCCAGCATTTT. As protein: CASGLPRTGKESNQPQHF.

This clonotype occurred many times. The V and J genes are TRBV7-9 and TRBJ2-7; D might be TRBD1 (5 bases). The CDR3 length is 14 residues. V dropped 2 bases and J dropped 1 base, with 9 bases sitting between them. Germline V gene sequence: CDR1 SEHNR, CDR2 FQNEAQ (reference sequence). The CDR3 here is CASSLQAGSYEQYF. The CDR3 DNA is TGTGCCAGCAGCTTACAGGCAGGGTCCTACGAGCAGTACTTC. Supplemented by reference TRBV7-9 and TRBJ2-7, the full variable domain reads DTGVSQNPRHKITKRGQNVTFRCDPISEHNRLYWYRQTLGQGPEFLTYFQNEAQLEKSRLLSDRFSAERPKGSFSTLEIQRTEQGDSAMYLCASSLQAGSYEQYFGPGTRLTVT.

The rearrangement links TRBV12-3 or TRBV12-4 to TRBJ2-5; no clear D gene. This CDR3 region has 14 residues. The V and J ends lost 3 bases and 1 base respectively, with 9 bases between them. The CDR3 DNA sequence: TGTGCCAGCAGTTTGATAGCCAGCCAAGAGACCCAGTACTTC. This gives the protein CASSLIASQETQYF.

This clonotype was seen repeatedly, ten times or more. The chain carries TRBV12-3 or TRBV12-4 and TRBJ2-7; tentative D call: TRBD1 (5 bases). CDR3 length: 13 amino acids. Trimming removed 3 bases at V and 2 bases at J, with 8 bases between. CDR3 sequence reads: CASSLGRAYEQYV. The CDR3 DNA reads as TGTGCCAGCAGTTTGGGGCGAGCCTACGAGCAGTACGTC.

This clonotype was found a few times. The chain employs TRBV7-2 and TRBJ1-2, with D maybe TRBD1 (5 bases). This CDR3 spans 13 amino acids. The ends were cut back, 7 bases at V and 3 bases at J, with 12 bases in the middle. Germline V lookup: CDR1 SGHTA, CDR2 FQGNSA. This chain's CDR3 is CASNSRADYGYTF. The CDR3 coding sequence is TGTGCCAGCAACAGCAGGGCGGACTATGGCTACACCTTC.

The CDR3 sequence is CASTPSAIGTVNTEAFF. The DNA of the CDR3 is TGTGCCAGCACCCCGAGCGCCATAGGGACCGTGAACACTGAAGCTTTCTTT. The chain combines TRBV14 with TRBJ1-1; D is possibly TRBD1 (5 bases). The germline CDR1 and CDR2 sequences are SGHDN and FVKESK. The CDR3 length is 17 residues. The ends were cut back, 7 bases at V and 0 bases at J, with 21 bases in the middle.

This clonotype was found a few times. This chain uses TRBV27 with TRBJ1-2, with D possibly matching TRBD1 (6 bases). This CDR3 has 14 amino acids. Trimming removed 6 bases from V and 5 bases from J, with 16 bases in between. The germline CDR1 and CDR2 sequences are MNHEY and SMNVEV (reference sequence). This CDR3 is CASRRVLGGYGYTF. The CDR3 DNA is TGTGCCAGCAGGAGAGTCTTAGGGGGTTATGGCTACACCTTC.

A few counts support this clonotype. The rearrangement joins TRBV5-1 to TRBJ2-1; 8 nucleotides align to TRBD1. CDR3 length: 13 residues. Germline-derived CDR1 and CDR2 are SGHRS and YFSETQ. Trimming at V came to 6 bases and at J to 8 bases, leaving 7 bases not matched to a gene. The CDR3 protein is CASTRTGGYEQFF. In DNA, the CDR3 is TGCGCCAGCACCCGAACAGGGGGGTATGAGCAGTTCTTC.

Ten or more counts support this clonotype. This rearrangement joins TRBV7-8 to TRBJ2-1, with TRBD1 matching over 7 bases. The CDR3 covers 12 residues. The junction had 6 bases not matched to a gene; V was cut back by 6 bases and J by 10 bases. Per germline, CDR1 SGHVS and CDR2 FQNEAQ. The CDR3 here is CASREQGNEQFF. The DNA for the CDR3 is TGTGCCAGCAGAGAACAGGGGAACGAGCAGTTCTTC. The variable domain in full, with the rest retrieved from reference TRBV7-8 and TRBJ2-1, is GAGVSQSPRYKVAKRGQDVALRCDPISGHVSLFWYQQALGQGPEFLTYFQNEAQLDKSGLPSDRFFAERPEGSVSTLKIQRTQQEDSAVYLCASREQGNEQFFGPGTRLTVL.

The chain couples TRBV6-1 to TRBJ1-4; 7 bases agree with TRBD1. Germline V gene sequence: CDR1 MNHNS, CDR2 SASEGT. The CDR3 is made up of 14 amino acids. After removal of 11 bases from V and 3 bases from J, the junction contained 9 bases not matched to a gene. DNA of the CDR3: TGTGCCGGAAGAGGGGGCCTATCTAATGAAAAACTGTTTTTT. It translates to CAGRGGLSNEKLFF.

This clonotype was found a few times. This sequence joins TRBV14 and TRBJ1-1, with TRBD1 identical over 7 bases. V shed 5 bases and J 1 base; nucleotides not matched to a gene: 7. The CDR3 is 15 amino acids. The V gene's germline CDR1 is SGHDN and CDR2 FVKESK. CDR3 nucleotides: TGTGCCAGCAGCGACTACAGGGGCGCGAACACTGAAGCTTTCTTT. It specifies CASSDYRGANTEAFF.

This clonotype was found a few times. V is TRBV4-2 and J is TRBJ1-4; the match to TRBD1 covers 9 bases. Germline values: CDR1 LGHNA, CDR2 YNFKEQ. The CDR3 extends over 15 amino acids. V was pared by 7 bases and J by 4 bases, with 7 bases of the junction left unmatched. CDR3 sequence reads: CASNGMDRGNEKLFF. In nucleotides, the CDR3 is TGTGCCAGCAACGGGATGGACAGGGGTAATGAAAAACTGTTTTTT.

V usage is TRBV7-9 and J usage is TRBJ2-3; the D is unclear. V was trimmed by 7 bases and J by 1 base, leaving 12 bases between them. From germline, CDR1 is SEHNR and CDR2 FQNEAQ (reference sequence). The CDR3 contains 14 residues. The CDR3 DNA is TGTGCCAGCATCCCGGTTAGGGGCACAGATACGCAGTATTTT. Translated: CASIPVRGTDTQYF. The full variable domain, its missing parts supplied by reference TRBV7-9 and TRBJ2-3, is DTGVSQNPRHKITKRGQNVTFRCDPISEHNRLYWYRQTLGQGPEFLTYFQNEAQLEKSRLLSDRFSAERPKGSFSTLEIQRTEQGDSAMYLCASIPVRGTDTQYFGPGTRLTVL.

The chain employs TRBV29-1 and TRBJ1-1; 8 bases agree with TRBD1. CDR1 and CDR2 (germline): SQVTM, ANQGSEA. Trimming removed 6 bases from V and 4 bases from J; junction bases left unmatched: 10. This CDR3 region has 14 residues. CDR3 sequence: CSVSRQGWSTEAFF. The DNA for the CDR3 is TGCAGCGTAAGCAGACAGGGGTGGAGCACTGAAGCTTTCTTT. The variable domain in full, completed from reference TRBV29-1 and TRBJ1-1, reads SAVISQKPSRDICQRGTSLTIQCQVDSQVTMMFWYRQQPGQSLTLIATANQGSEATYESGFVIDKFPISRPNLTFSTLTVSNMSPEDSSIYLCSVSRQGWSTEAFFGQGTRLTVV.

This clonotype has more than one count but fewer than ten. V usage is TRBV5-5 and J usage is TRBJ1-2; D perhaps matches TRBD1 (5 bases). CDR3 length: 15 amino acids. Trimming removed 0 bases at V and 3 bases at J, with 12 bases between. Looked up from germline, CDR1 is SGHKS and CDR2 is YYEKEE (reference sequence). DNA of the CDR3: TGTGCCAGCAGCTTGGGGATTCAGGGTTACTATGGCTACACCTTC. Translation: CASSLGIQGYYGYTF.

This chain uses TRBV7-9 with TRBJ1-6; tentative D call: TRBD1 (6 bases). Germline-derived CDR1 and CDR2 are SEHNR and FQNEAQ (reference sequence). CDR3 length: 14 amino acids. Trimming cost V 7 bases and J 5 bases, with 12 bases left between them. The CDR3 reads CASKGGSDNSPLHF. The CDR3 DNA reads as TGTGCCAGCAAAGGGGGATCGGATAATTCACCCCTCCACTTT.

This clonotype was observed many times. The chain recombines TRBV7-9 with TRBJ2-5, with a tentative D call TRBD1 (5 bases). The CDR3 contains 13 residues. With 5 bases removed from V and 4 bases from J, the gap between germline ends came to 11 bases. Germline V gene data show CDR1 as SEHNR and CDR2 as FQNEAQ (reference sequence). CDR3 DNA sequence: TGTGCCAGCAGCCTGAATACAGGAGAGACCCAGTACTTC. It is translated as CASSLNTGETQYF. Combining the CDR3 with reference TRBV7-9 and TRBJ2-5 gives the whole variable domain DTGVSQNPRHKITKRGQNVTFRCDPISEHNRLYWYRQTLGQGPEFLTYFQNEAQLEKSRLLSDRFSAERPKGSFSTLEIQRTEQGDSAMYLCASSLNTGETQYFGPGTRLLVL.

The J gene is TRBJ2-3, the V gene TRBV11-2, with unresolved D. Per the germline V gene, CDR1 is SGHAT and CDR2 is FQNNGV. Trimming removed 8 bases at V and 4 bases at J, with 13 bases between. The CDR3 length is 13 residues. The DNA for the CDR3 is TGTGCCAGCGGGCTGTCGGGTGCAGATACGCAGTATTTT. Amino acid sequence: CASGLSGADTQYF.

This clonotype has just a few counts. This chain joins TRBV7-9 and TRBJ2-1, with 7 bases fitting TRBD1. Germline loops: CDR1 SEHNR, CDR2 FQNEAQ (reference sequence). This CDR3 spans 16 amino acids. V was pared by 6 bases and J by 5 bases, with 13 bases of the junction left unmatched. The CDR3 DNA reads as TGTGCCAGCAGGAGACCACGGGGACAGAAGCACAATGAGCAGTTCTTC. This sequence encodes CASRRPRGQKHNEQFF.